The text below deals with one TCR beta chain. This entry belongs to a study of cytomegalovirus exposure and HLA in healthy donors. CDR1 MNHNY and CDR2 SVGAGI come from the germline V gene (reference sequence). Trimming pared 2 bases from V and 2 bases from J, leaving 10 bases between. This CDR3 region has 14 residues. The study ran its PCR with 60 Vbeta and 13 Jbeta primers. Measured with immunoSEQ multiplex PCR; TCRdb has only the in-frame clones, and not every one. The sample includes 130,000 to 150,000 clones, 80% to 85% of them seen just once. This clonotype was sampled from a male donor in good health and CMV-seronegative. The V and J genes are TRBV6-6 and TRBJ2-7; D is possibly TRBD1 (5 bases). Sequencing was carried out using PBMCs. This chain's CDR3 is CASSYKGITYEQYF. The CDR3, as DNA: TGTGCCAGCAGTTACAAGGGGATAACCTACGAGCAGTACTTC.